This TCR beta chain was documented in a study of cytomegalovirus exposure and HLA in healthy donors. Whole-study context: About 85 million unique TCRs from HLA-typed donors were held in an early release of data. Broader study findings: Later work associated over 15,000 TCR beta sequences with HLA alleles at 0.05 false discovery rate.

Use of 60 Vbeta and 13 Jbeta primers characterized the PCR. As handled by the study authors: Later, an analysis found 65 million to 85 million unique TCR beta chains, and 8.5 million to 14 million of these were shared. Profiling relied on immunoSEQ multiplex PCR, and the TCRdb table lists in-frame clones only, not all of them. The DNA was the basis for D and trimming; V, J and clone size are from that table. In the table there are 200,000 or so clones, around four fifths of which are singletons. A remark on this clone: Antigen unknown.

Healthy bone marrow donors made up the cohort. This CDR3 region has 17 residues. V was pared by 0 bases and J by 4 bases, with 4 bases of the junction left unmatched. CDR1 and CDR2 (germline): ENHRY, SYGVKD. The sequencing sample was made of PBMCs. This clonotype was sampled from a woman between 40 and 50 years old in good health and CMV-seronegative. The chain combines TRBV10-3 with TRBJ2-3; the match to TRBD2 covers 13 bases. The CDR3 loop is CAISESRTSGSSDTQYF. The DNA for the CDR3 is TGTGCCATCAGTGAGTCTCGGACTAGCGGGAGCTCAGATACGCAGTATTTT.